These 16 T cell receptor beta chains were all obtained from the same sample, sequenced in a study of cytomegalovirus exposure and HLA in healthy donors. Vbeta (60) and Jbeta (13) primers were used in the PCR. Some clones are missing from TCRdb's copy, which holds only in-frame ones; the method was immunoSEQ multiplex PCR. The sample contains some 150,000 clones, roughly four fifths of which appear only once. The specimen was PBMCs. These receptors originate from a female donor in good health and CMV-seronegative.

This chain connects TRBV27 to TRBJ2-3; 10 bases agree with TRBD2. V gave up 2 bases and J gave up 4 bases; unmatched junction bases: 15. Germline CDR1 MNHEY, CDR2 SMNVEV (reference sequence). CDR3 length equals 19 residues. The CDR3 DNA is TGTGCCAGCAGTTTACGTGCAGGGGGAACTAGCGGGATAGCAGATACGCAGTATTTT. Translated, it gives CASSLRAGGTSGIADTQYF.

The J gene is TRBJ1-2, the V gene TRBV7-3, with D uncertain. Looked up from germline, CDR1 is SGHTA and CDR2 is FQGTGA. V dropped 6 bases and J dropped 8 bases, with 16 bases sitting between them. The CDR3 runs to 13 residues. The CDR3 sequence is CASSSPSDRGYTF. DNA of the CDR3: TGTGCCAGCAGTTCCCCCTCCGATCGGGGCTACACCTTC.

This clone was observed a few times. The DNA for the CDR3 is TGTGCCAGCCGGACTCCCTTGGGCGAGCAGTACTTC. This gives the protein CASRTPLGEQYF. V usage is TRBV6-1 and J usage is TRBJ2-7; tentative D call: TRBD2 (5 bases). This CDR3 is built from 12 residues. Germline V lookup: CDR1 MNHNS, CDR2 SASEGT. Trimming took 8 bases from V and 6 from J, leaving 14 bases between them.

The CDR3 DNA follows: TGTGCCAGCAGTTTGTTTGGAGGGGCAACGGTCTACGAGCAGTACTTC. Its protein is CASSLFGGATVYEQYF. The chain joins TRBV28 to TRBJ2-7; a possible D gene is TRBD2 (6 bases). The germline V gene has CDR1 MDHEN and CDR2 SYDVKM. The V and J ends lost 3 bases and 3 bases respectively, with 18 bases between them. The CDR3 covers 16 residues.

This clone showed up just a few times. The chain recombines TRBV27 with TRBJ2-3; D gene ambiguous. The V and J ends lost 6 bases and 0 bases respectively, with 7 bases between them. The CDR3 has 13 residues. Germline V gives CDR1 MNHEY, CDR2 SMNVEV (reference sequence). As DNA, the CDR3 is TGTGCCAGCAGCCTAATAAGCACAGATACGCAGTATTTT. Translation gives CASSLISTDTQYF.

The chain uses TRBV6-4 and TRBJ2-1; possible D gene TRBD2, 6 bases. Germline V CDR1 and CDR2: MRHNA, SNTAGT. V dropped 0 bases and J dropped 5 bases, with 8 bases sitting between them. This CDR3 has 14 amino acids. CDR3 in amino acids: CASSDSAGNNEQFF. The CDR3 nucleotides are TGTGCCAGCAGTGACTCGGCGGGGAACAATGAGCAGTTCTTC.

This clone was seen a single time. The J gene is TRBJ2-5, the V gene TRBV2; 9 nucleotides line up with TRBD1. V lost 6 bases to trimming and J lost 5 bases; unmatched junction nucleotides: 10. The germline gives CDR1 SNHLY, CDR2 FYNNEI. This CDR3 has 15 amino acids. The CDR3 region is CASSNRDREAETQYF. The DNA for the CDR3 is TGTGCCAGCAGCAACCGGGACAGGGAAGCCGAGACCCAGTACTTC.

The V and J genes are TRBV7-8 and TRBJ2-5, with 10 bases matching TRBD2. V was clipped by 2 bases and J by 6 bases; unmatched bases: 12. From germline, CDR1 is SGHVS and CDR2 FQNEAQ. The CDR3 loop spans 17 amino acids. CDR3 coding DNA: TGTGCCAGCAGCTTATTTGCTAGCGGGAGAGGTTTGAAGACCCAGTACTTC. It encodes CASSLFASGRGLKTQYF.

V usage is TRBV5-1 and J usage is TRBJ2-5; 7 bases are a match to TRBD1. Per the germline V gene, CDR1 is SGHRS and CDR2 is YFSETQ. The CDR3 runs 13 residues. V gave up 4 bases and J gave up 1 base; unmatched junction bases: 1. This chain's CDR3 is CASSGTAQETQYF. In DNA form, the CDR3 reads TGCGCCAGCAGCGGGACAGCCCAAGAGACCCAGTACTTC.

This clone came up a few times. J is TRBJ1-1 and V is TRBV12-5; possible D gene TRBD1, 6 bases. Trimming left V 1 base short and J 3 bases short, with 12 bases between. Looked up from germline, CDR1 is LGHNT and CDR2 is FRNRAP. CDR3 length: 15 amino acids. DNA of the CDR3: TGTGCTAGTGGTTTGGGCGGACAGCACTACACTGAAGCTTTCTTT. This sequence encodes CASGLGGQHYTEAFF.

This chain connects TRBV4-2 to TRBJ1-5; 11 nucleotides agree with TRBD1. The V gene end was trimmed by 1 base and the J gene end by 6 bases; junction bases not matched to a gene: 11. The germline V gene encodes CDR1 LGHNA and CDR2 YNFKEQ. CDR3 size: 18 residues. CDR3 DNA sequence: TGTGCCAGCAGCCAAGGTAGCGCCGGACAGGGGGCGGGTCAGCCCCAGCATTTT. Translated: CASSQGSAGQGAGQPQHF.

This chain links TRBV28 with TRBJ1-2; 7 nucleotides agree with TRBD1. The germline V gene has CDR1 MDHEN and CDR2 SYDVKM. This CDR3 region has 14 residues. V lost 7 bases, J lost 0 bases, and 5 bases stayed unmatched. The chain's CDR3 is CASTHGTANYGYTF. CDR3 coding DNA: TGTGCCAGCACTCATGGGACAGCTAACTATGGCTACACCTTC.

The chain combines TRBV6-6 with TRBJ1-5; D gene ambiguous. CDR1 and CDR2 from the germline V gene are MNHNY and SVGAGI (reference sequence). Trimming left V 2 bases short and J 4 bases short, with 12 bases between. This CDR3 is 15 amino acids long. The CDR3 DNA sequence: TGTGCCAGCAGTTACCTTGAGGGAGGAAATCAGCCCCAGCATTTT. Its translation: CASSYLEGGNQPQHF.

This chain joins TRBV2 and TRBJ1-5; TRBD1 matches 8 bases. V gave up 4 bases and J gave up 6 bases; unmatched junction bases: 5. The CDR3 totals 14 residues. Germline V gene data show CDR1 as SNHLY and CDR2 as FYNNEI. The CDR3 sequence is CASSGGTGAQPQHF. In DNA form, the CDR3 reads TGTGCCAGCAGTGGCGGGACAGGAGCTCAGCCCCAGCATTTT.

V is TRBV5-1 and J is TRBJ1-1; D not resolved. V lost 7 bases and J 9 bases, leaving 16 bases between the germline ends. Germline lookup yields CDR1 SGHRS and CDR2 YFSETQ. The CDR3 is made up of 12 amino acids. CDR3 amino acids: CASARDEVQAFF. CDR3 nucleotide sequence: TGCGCCAGCGCGAGGGATGAGGTGCAAGCTTTCTTT. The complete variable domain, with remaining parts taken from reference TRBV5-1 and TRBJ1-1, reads KAGVTQTPRYLIKTRGQQVTLSCSPISGHRSVSWYQQTPGQGLQFLFEYFSETQRNKGNFPGRFSGRQFSNSRSEMNVSTLELGDSALYLCASARDEVQAFFGQGTRLTVV.

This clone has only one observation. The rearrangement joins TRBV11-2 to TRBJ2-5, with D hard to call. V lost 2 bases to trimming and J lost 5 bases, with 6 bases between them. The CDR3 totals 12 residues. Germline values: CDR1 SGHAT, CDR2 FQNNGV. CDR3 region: CASSLTGETQYF. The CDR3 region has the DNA TGTGCCAGCAGCTTAACCGGGGAGACCCAGTACTTC.